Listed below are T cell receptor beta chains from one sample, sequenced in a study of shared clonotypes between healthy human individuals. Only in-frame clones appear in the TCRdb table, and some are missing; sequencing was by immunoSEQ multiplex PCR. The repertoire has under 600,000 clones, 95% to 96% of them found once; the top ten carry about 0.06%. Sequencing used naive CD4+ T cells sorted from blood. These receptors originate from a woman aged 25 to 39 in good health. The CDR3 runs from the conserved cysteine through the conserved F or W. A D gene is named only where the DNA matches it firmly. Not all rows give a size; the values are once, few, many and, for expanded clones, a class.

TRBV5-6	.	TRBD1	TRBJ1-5	CASSRDSQPQHF	TGTGCCAGCAGCCGGGACAGTCAGCCCCAGCATTTT
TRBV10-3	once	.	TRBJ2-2	CAITWEGAGELFF	TGTGCCATCACCTGGGAGGGGGCCGGGGAGCTGTTTTTT
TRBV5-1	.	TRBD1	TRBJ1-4	CASSRSRDRIDEKLFF	TGCGCCAGCAGCCGAAGCCGGGACAGGATTGATGAAAAACTGTTTTTT
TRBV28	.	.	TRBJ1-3	CASSLSGAGNTIYF	TGTGCCAGCAGTTTATCAGGGGCTGGAAACACCATATATTTT
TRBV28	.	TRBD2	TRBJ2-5	CASRPRLAGVPETQYF	TGTGCCAGCAGGCCAAGGCTAGCGGGAGTCCCAGAGACCCAGTACTTC
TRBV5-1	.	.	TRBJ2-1	CASSLGAADYNEQFF	TGCGCCAGCAGCTTGGGCGCAGCTGACTACAATGAGCAGTTCTTC
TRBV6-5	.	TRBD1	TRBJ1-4	CASTSRTGKEKLFF	TGTGCCAGCACCTCACGGACAGGGAAAGAAAAACTGTTTTTT
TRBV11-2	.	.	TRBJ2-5	CASNLGAGETQYF	TGTGCCAGCAACCTGGGGGCGGGAGAGACCCAGTACTTC
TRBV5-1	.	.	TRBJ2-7	CASSPKQGFSYEQYF	TGCGCCAGCAGCCCAAAACAGGGTTTTTCCTACGAGCAGTACTTC
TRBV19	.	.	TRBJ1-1	CASKDGVNTEAFF	TGTGCCAGCAAAGACGGGGTGAACACTGAAGCTTTCTTT
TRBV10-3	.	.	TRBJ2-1	CAISEGNEQFF	TGTGCCATCAGTGAGGGTAATGAGCAGTTCTTC
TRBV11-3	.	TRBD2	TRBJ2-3	CASSLARLAGDTQYF	TGTGCCAGCAGCTTAGCCCGGCTAGCGGGTGATACGCAGTATTTT
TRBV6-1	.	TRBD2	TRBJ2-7	CASSVLAGLTYEQYF	TGTGCCAGCAGTGTTCTAGCGGGACTAACCTACGAGCAGTACTTC
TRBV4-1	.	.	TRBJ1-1	CASSGTTGAFF	TGCGCCAGCAGCGGCACAACCGGGGCTTTCTTT
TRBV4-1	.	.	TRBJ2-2	CASSQVGSGELFF	TGCGCCAGCAGCCAAGTCGGATCCGGGGAGCTGTTTTTT
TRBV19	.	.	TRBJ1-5	CASRQVNQPQHF	TGTGCCAGTCGACAGGTAAATCAGCCCCAGCATTTT
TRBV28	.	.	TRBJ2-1	CASSWYGARNEQFF	TGTGCCAGCAGTTGGTACGGGGCCCGGAATGAGCAGTTCTTC
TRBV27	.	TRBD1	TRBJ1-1	CASSLFQGAEAFF	TGTGCCAGCAGTTTATTTCAGGGGGCGGAAGCTTTCTTT
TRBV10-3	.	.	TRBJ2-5	CAISDSGGRETQYF	TGTGCCATCAGTGATTCCGGGGGCAGGGAGACCCAGTACTTC
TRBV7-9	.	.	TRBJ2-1	CASSLATVLAYNEQFF	TGTGCCAGCAGCTTAGCTACCGTTCTGGCCTACAATGAGCAGTTCTTC
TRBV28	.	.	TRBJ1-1	CASTQDASTEAFF	TGTGCCAGCACTCAGGACGCCAGCACTGAAGCTTTCTTT
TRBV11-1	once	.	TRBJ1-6	CASSSRGRSNSPLHF	TGTGCCAGCAGCTCAAGAGGACGGTCGAATTCACCCCTCCACTTT
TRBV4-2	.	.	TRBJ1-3	CASSQDHGTVSFSGNTIYF	TGTGCCAGCAGCCAAGATCACGGGACGGTGTCGTTCTCTGGAAACACCATATATTTT
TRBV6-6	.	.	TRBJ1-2	CASQGTNYGYTF	TGTGCCAGCCAGGGTACTAACTATGGCTACACCTTC
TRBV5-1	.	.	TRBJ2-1	CASSQDYYDEQFF	TGCGCCAGCAGCCAGGACTATTACGATGAGCAGTTCTTC
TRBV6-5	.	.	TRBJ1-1	CASSYPLGGNGEAFF	TGTGCCAGCAGTTACCCTTTAGGGGGTAACGGTGAAGCTTTCTTT
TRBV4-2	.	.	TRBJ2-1	CASSQLAGPLSSYNEQFF	TGTGCCAGCAGCCAACTGGCGGGGCCCCTGAGCTCCTACAATGAGCAGTTCTTC
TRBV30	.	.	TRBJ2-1	CAWSPGSPLDNEQFF	TGTGCCTGGAGTCCCGGGAGCCCCCTCGACAATGAGCAGTTCTTC
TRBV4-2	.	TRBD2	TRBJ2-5	CASNISGRIETQYF	TGTGCCAGCAACATTAGCGGGAGAATAGAGACCCAGTACTTC
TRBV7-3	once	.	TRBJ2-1	CASSLIPGASLAYENEQFF	TGTGCCAGCAGCTTAATCCCGGGGGCGTCCCTAGCTTACGAGAATGAGCAGTTCTTC
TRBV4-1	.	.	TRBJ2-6	CASSRNFGANVLTF	TGCGCCAGCAGCCGGAACTTTGGGGCCAACGTCCTGACTTTC
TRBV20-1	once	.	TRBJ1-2	CSARRQPGHTF	TGCAGTGCTAGAAGGCAGCCGGGCCACACCTTC
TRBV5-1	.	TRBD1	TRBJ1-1	CASSIQGANTEAFF	TGCGCCAGCAGTATACAGGGGGCGAACACTGAAGCTTTCTTT
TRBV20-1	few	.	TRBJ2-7	CSASSSYEQYF	TGCAGTGCTAGTTCCAGCTACGAGCAGTACTTC
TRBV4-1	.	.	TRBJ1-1	CASSQESQVNTEAFF	TGCGCCAGCAGCCAAGAGTCGCAGGTTAACACTGAAGCTTTCTTT
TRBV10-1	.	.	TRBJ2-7	CASSDRTTYEQYF	TGCGCCAGCAGTGACAGAACAACCTACGAGCAGTACTTC
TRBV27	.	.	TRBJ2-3	CASSGRRGSDTQYF	TGTGCCAGCAGCGGACGGAGAGGGTCAGATACGCAGTATTTT
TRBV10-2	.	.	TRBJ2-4	CASSDEGLAKNIQYF	TGCGCCAGCAGTGACGAGGGGCTAGCCAAAAACATTCAGTACTTC
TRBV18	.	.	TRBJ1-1	CASSPGVSQLTRAFF	TGTGCCAGCTCACCGGGTGTGTCACAGCTGACGCGGGCTTTCTTT
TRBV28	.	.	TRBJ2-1	CASSKHATGNEQFF	TGTGCCAGCAGTAAACATGCGACAGGCAATGAGCAGTTCTTC
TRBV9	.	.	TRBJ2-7	CASGGTFYEQYF	TGTGCCTCGGGTGGGACCTTCTACGAGCAGTACTTC
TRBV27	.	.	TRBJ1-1	CASSKEGRMNTEAFF	TGTGCCAGCAGTAAGGAGGGACGGATGAACACTGAAGCTTTCTTT
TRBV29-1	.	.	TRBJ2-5	CSAMDSEETQYF	TGCAGCGCCATGGACAGTGAAGAGACCCAGTACTTC
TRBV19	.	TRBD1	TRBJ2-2	CASTSHRGRGTGELFF	TGTGCCAGTACATCCCACAGGGGTAGAGGGACCGGGGAGCTGTTTTTT
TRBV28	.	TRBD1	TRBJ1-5	CASRNAGQAYQPQHF	TGTGCCAGCAGGAACGCGGGACAGGCGTATCAGCCCCAGCATTTT